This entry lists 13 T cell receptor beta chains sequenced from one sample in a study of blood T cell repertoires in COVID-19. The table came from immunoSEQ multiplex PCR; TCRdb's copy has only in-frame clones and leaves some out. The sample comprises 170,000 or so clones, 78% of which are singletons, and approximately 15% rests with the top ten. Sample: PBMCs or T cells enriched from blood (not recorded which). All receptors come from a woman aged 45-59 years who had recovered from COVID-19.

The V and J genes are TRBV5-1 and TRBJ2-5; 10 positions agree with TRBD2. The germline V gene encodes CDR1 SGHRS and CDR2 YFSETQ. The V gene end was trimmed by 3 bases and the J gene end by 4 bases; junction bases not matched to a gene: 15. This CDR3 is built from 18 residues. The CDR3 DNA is TGCGCCAGCAGCTCGTTTTTAGCGGGAGGTTCCATGGGAGAGACCCAGTACTTC. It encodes CASSSFLAGGSMGETQYF.

For the CDR3, the DNA is TGTGCCAGCACTGACTACGCGAGAGGCTACACCTTC. As protein: CASTDYARGYTF. This chain connects TRBV28 to TRBJ1-2; D not certain. Trimming removed 7 bases from V and 8 bases from J, with 14 bases in between. There are 12 residues in the CDR3. CDR1 is MDHEN and CDR2 is SYDVKM in the germline V gene.

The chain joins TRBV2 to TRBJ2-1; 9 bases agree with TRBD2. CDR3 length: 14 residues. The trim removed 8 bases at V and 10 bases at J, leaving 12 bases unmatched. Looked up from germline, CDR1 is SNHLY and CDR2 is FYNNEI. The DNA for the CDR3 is TGTGCCAGCCGGCGACTAGCGGAGGCCGGGGAGCAGTTCTTC. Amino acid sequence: CASRRLAEAGEQFF.

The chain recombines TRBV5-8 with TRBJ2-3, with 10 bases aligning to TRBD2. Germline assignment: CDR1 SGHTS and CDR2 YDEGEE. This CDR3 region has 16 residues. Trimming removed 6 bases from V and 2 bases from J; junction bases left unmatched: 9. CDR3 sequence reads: CASTTILAGNTDTQYF. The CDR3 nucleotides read TGTGCCAGCACCACGATACTAGCGGGGAACACAGATACGCAGTATTTT.

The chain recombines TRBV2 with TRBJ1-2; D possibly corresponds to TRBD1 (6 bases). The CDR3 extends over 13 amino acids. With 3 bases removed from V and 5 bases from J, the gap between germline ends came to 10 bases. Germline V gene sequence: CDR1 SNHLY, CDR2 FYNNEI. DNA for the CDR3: TGTGCCAGCAGTGAGGGGAGGGGGTATGGCTACACCTTC. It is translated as CASSEGRGYGYTF.

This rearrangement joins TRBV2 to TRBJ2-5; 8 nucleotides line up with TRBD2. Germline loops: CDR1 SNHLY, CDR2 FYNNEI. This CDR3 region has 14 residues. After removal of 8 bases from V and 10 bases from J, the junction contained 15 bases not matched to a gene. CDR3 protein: CASRPLAASAGQYF. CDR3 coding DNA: TGTGCCAGCCGGCCACTAGCGGCCTCCGCGGGCCAGTACTTC. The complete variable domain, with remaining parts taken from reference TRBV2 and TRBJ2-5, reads EPEVTQTPSHQVTQMGQEVILRCVPISNHLYFYWYRQILGQKVEFLVSFYNNEISEKSEIFDDQFSVERPDGSNFTLKIRSTKLEDSAMYFCASRPLAASAGQYFGPGTRLLVL.

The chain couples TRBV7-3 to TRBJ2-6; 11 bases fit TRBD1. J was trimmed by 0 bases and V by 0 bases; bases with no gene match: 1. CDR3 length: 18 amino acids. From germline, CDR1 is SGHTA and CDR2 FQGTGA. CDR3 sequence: CASSLTGTGGSGANVLTF. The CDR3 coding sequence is TGTGCCAGCAGCTTAACCGGGACAGGGGGCTCTGGGGCCAACGTCCTGACTTTC.

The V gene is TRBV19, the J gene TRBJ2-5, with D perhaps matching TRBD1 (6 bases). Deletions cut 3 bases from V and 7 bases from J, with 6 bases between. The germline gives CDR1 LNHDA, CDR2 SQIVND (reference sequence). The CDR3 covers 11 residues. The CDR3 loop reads CASSIRGTQYF. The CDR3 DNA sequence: TGTGCCAGTAGTATCAGGGGGACCCAGTACTTC.

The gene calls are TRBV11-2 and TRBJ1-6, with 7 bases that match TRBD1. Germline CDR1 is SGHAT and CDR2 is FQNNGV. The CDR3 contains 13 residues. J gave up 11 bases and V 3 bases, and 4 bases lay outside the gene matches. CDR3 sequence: CASSLGQLTPLHF. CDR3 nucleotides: TGTGCCAGCAGCTTGGGACAGCTGACACCCCTCCACTTT. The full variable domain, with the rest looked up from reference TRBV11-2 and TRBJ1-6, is EAGVAQSPRYKIIEKRQSVAFWCNPISGHATLYWYQQILGQGPKLLIQFQNNGVVDDSQLPKDRFSAERLKGVDSTLKIQPAKLEDSAVYLCASSLGQLTPLHFGNGTRLTVT.

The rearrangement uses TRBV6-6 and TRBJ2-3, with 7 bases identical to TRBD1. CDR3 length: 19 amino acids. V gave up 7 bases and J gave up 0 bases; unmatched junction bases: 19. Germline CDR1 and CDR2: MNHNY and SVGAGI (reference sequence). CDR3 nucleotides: TGTGCCAGCACTCGGGACAGTGTGATAGGGCGCCCTAGCACAGATACGCAGTATTTT. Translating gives CASTRDSVIGRPSTDTQYF.

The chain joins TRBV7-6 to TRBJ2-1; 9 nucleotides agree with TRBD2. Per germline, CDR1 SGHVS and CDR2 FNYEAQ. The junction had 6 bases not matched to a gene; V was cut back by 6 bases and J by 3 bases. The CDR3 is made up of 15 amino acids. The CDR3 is CASRLLAGDYNEQFF. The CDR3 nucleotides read TGTGCCAGCAGGTTGTTAGCGGGAGACTACAATGAGCAGTTCTTC.

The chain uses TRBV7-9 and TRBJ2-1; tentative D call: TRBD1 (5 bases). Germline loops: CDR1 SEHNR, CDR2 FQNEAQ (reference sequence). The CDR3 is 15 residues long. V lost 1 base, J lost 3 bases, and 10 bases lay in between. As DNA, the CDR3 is TGTGCCAGCAGCTTAGGGTCAGGGCTCTACAATGAGCAGTTCTTC. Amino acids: CASSLGSGLYNEQFF.

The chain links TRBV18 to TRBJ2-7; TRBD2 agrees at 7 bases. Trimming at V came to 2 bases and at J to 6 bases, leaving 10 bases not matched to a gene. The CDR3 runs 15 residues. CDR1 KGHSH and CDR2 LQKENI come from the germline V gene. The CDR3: CASSPSRTSPFEQYF. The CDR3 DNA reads TGTGCCAGCTCACCATCCCGGACTAGTCCCTTCGAGCAGTACTTC. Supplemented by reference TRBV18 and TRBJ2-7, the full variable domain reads NAGVMQNPRHLVRRRGQEARLRCSPMKGHSHVYWYRQLPEEGLKFMVYLQKENIIDESGMPKERFSAEFPKEGPSILRIQQVVRGDSAAYFCASSPSRTSPFEQYFGPGTRLTVT.